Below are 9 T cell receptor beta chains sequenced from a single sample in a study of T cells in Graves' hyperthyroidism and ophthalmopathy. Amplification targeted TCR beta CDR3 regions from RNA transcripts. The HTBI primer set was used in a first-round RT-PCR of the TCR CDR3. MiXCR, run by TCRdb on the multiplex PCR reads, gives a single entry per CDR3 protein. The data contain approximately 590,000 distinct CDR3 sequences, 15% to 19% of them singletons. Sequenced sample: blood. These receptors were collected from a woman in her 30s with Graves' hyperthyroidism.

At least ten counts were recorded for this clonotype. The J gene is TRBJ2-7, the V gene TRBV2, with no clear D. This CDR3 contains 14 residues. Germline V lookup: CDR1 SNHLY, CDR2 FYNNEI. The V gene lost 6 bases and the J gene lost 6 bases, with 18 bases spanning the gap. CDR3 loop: CASRWFTAASEQYF. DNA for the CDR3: TGTGCCAGCAGATGGTTCACGGCGGCTTCCGAGCAGTACTTC. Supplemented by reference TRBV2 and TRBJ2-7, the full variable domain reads EPEVTQTPSHQVTQMGQEVILRCVPISNHLYFYWYRQILGQKVEFLVSFYNNEISEKSEIFDDQFSVERPDGSNFTLKIRSTKLEDSAMYFCASRWFTAASEQYFGPGTRLTVT.

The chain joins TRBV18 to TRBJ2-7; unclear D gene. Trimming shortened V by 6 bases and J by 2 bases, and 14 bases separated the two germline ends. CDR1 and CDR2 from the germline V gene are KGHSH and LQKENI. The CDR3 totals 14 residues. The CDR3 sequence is CASSPPVGPYEQYF. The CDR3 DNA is TGTGCCAGCTCCCCCCCGGTGGGTCCCTACGAGCAGTACTTC.

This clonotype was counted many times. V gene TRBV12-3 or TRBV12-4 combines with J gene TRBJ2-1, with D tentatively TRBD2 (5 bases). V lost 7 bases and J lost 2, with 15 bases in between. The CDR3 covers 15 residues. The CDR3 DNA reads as TGTGCCAGCACCCAGGACTTTGCCCCCTACAATGAGCAGTTCTTC. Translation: CASTQDFAPYNEQFF.

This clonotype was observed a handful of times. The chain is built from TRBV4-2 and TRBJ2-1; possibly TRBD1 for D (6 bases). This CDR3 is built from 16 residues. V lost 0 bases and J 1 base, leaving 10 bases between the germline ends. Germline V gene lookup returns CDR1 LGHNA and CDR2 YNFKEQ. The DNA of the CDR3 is TGTGCCAGCAGCCAAGAGGGACAACCGTCCTACAATGAGCAGTTCTTC. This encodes CASSQEGQPSYNEQFF.

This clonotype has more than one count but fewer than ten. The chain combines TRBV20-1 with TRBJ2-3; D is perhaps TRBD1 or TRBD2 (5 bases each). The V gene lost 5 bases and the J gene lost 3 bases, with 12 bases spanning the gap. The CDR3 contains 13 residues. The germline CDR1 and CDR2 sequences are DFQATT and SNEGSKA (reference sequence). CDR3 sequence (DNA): TGCAGTGCTGGCCAGGGACCGACAGATACGCAGTATTTT. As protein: CSAGQGPTDTQYF.

CDR3 region: CASSTGIPPPQHF. CDR3 DNA sequence: TGTGCCAGCAGTACAGGGATCCCGCCGCCCCAGCATTTT. The V call is TRBV6-1, the J call TRBJ1-5; tentative D call: TRBD1 (6 bases). CDR1 and CDR2 (germline): MNHNS, SASEGT. CDR3 length: 13 residues. Trimming removed 5 bases at V and 9 bases at J, with 14 bases between.

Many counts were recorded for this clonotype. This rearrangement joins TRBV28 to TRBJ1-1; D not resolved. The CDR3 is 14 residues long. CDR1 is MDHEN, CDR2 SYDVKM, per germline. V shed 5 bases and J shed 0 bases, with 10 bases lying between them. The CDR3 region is CASSTDRLNTEAFF. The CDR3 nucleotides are TGTGCCAGCAGTACGGACCGTCTGAACACTGAAGCTTTCTTT.

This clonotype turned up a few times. The CDR3 nucleotides are TGCAGTGCTAGAAATATTGGGAGTACGCAGTATTTT. Its protein product is CSARNIGSTQYF. V gene TRBV20-1 combines with J gene TRBJ2-3; possibly TRBD2 for D (5 bases). Deletions cut 2 bases from V and 8 bases from J, with 11 bases between. Germline lookup yields CDR1 DFQATT and CDR2 SNEGSKA (reference sequence). The CDR3 totals 12 residues.

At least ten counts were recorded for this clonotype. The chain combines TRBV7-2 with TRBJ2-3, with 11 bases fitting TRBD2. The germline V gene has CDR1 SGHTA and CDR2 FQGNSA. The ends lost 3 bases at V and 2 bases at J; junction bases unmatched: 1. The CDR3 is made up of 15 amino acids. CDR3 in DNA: TGTGCCAGCAGCTTGACTAGCGGGAACACAGATACGCAGTATTTT. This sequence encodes CASSLTSGNTDTQYF.